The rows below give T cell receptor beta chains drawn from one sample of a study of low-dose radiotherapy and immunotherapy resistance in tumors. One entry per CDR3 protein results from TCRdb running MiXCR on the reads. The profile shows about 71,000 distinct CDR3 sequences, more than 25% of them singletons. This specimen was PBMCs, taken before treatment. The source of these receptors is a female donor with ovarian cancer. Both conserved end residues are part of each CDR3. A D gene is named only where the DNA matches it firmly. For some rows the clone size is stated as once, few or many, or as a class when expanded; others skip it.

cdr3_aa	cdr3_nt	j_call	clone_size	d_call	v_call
CASSPRVRGANEKLFF	TGTGCCAGCAGTCCCCGTGTAAGGGGCGCGAATGAAAAACTGTTTTTT	TRBJ1-4	-	-	TRBV28
CASTEKNETGPPGSGGGAKNIQYF	TGTGCCAGCACCGAGAAGAACGAGACAGGGCCACCGGGGAGCGGGGGAGGAGCCAAAAACATTCAGTACTTC	TRBJ2-4	once	-	TRBV21-1
CASTLGGLSTGELFF	TGTGCCAGCACCCTTGGAGGGCTGAGCACCGGGGAGCTGTTTTTT	TRBJ2-2	many	-	TRBV5-6
CASSLEQELNIQYF	TGTGCCAGCAGCTTGGAACAGGAACTGAACATTCAGTACTTC	TRBJ2-4	-	-	TRBV5-4
CASSNRPGGEADTQYF	TGTGCCAGCAGCAACCGTCCCGGGGGCGAAGCAGATACGCAGTATTTT	TRBJ2-3	once	-	TRBV3-1
CATRQGAYNEQFF	TGTGCCACCCGACAGGGGGCCTACAATGAGCAGTTCTTC	TRBJ2-1	many	TRBD1	TRBV24-1
CASSPGPHNSPLHF	TGTGCCAGCAGCCCAGGACCCCATAATTCACCCCTCCACTTT	TRBJ1-6	many	-	TRBV27
CASRLDKTSGGYYEQYF	TGCGCCAGCAGACTGGACAAGACTAGCGGGGGGTACTACGAGCAGTACTTC	TRBJ2-7	-	TRBD2	TRBV5-1
CASSPGQYNSPLHF	TGTGCCAGCAGTCCGGGACAGTATAATTCACCCCTCCACTTT	TRBJ1-6	many	TRBD1	TRBV14
CASRAGSSYNEQFF	TGTGCCAGCAGGGCGGGGAGCTCCTACAATGAGCAGTTCTTC	TRBJ2-1	-	-	TRBV2
CASSELGNEQFF	TGTGCCAGCAGTGAATTGGGCAATGAGCAGTTCTTC	TRBJ2-1	many	-	TRBV25-1
CASSGRKGSTDTQYF	TGTGCCAGTAGTGGTAGGAAGGGGAGCACAGATACGCAGTATTTT	TRBJ2-3	many	-	TRBV19
CAWSVEGNTEAFF	TGTGCCTGGAGTGTAGAGGGGAACACTGAAGCTTTCTTT	TRBJ1-1	many	-	TRBV30
CASSYSRLAGGLQETQYF	TGTGCCAGCAGTTACAGTCGGCTAGCGGGGGGACTCCAAGAGACCCAGTACTTC	TRBJ2-5	many	TRBD2	TRBV6-2/TRBV6-3
CASSLADRNTGELFFF	-	TRBJ2-2	-	-	TRBV28
CASSPRDPNQPQHF	TGTGCCAGCAGCCCCCGGGACCCCAATCAGCCCCAGCATTTT	TRBJ1-5	-	-	TRBV16
CASSSDGTSDEQFF	TGTGCCAGCAGCTCCGATGGTACTTCCGATGAGCAGTTCTTC	TRBJ2-1	-	-	TRBV11-3
CSVEDPIGGQGAGEQFF	TGCAGCGTTGAAGATCCAATTGGGGGACAGGGGGCAGGTGAGCAGTTCTTC	TRBJ2-1	few	TRBD1	TRBV29-1
CASSIGQGPGVPDTQYF	TGTGCCAGTAGTATAGGACAGGGCCCGGGGGTCCCAGATACGCAGTATTTT	TRBJ2-3	few	-	TRBV19
CASSPLRDTYEQYF	TGTGCCAGCTCACCACTTCGGGATACCTACGAGCAGTACTTC	TRBJ2-7	many	-	TRBV18
CASSHGLAGVETQYF	TGTGCCAGCAGCCACGGACTAGCGGGAGTGGAGACCCAGTACTTC	TRBJ2-5	many	TRBD2	TRBV5-4
CASSQGSVAGGSYGYTF	TGCGCCAGCAGCCAAGGAAGCGTCGCAGGGGGTTCCTATGGCTACACCTTC	TRBJ1-2	many	TRBD1	TRBV4-1
CASSPRQPNQPQHF	TGTGCCAGCAGTCCGAGACAGCCCAATCAGCCCCAGCATTTT	TRBJ1-5	-	-	TRBV6-6
CASSQSTGEAFF	TGTGCCAGCAGCCAGTCGACAGGGGAAGCTTTCTTT	TRBJ1-1	-	TRBD1	TRBV7-9
CASSLGWAEAFF	TGTGCCAGCAGTTTAGGCTGGGCTGAAGCTTTCTTT	TRBJ1-1	-	-	TRBV28
CSARNRVSSYGYTF	TGCAGTGCTCGGAACAGGGTATCGAGCTATGGCTACACCTTC	TRBJ1-2	many	-	TRBV20-1
CASSRSGASANEKLFF	TGTGCCAGCAGCCGCTCCGGGGCGAGCGCTAATGAAAAACTGTTTTTT	TRBJ1-4	many	-	TRBV7-9
CSGQRERYNEQFF	TGCAGCGGCCAGCGGGAGAGGTACAATGAGCAGTTCTTC	TRBJ2-1	-	TRBD2	TRBV29-1
CASSRDRGFNQPQHF	TGTGCCAGCAGCCGGGACAGGGGGTTCAATCAGCCCCAGCATTTT	TRBJ1-5	-	TRBD1	TRBV5-4
CASLLARPGTDTQYF	TGTGCCAGCCTCCTTGCACGGCCTGGCACAGATACGCAGTATTTT	TRBJ2-3	-	-	TRBV6-2/TRBV6-3
CASEQRTTDTQYF	TGTGCCAGCGAGCAGCGGACCACAGATACGCAGTATTTT	TRBJ2-3	many	-	TRBV2
CASSFRLASTGELFF	TGTGCCAGCAGCTTCCGACTAGCGAGCACCGGGGAGCTGTTTTTT	TRBJ2-2	many	TRBD2	TRBV11-2
CSVAGNYEQYF	TGCAGCGTTGCAGGGAACTACGAGCAGTACTTC	TRBJ2-7	many	-	TRBV29-1
CASSVGARGTEAFF	TGTGCCAGCAGCGTGGGGGCGAGGGGCACTGAAGCTTTCTTT	TRBJ1-1	many	-	TRBV9
CASSQGTSTVANVLTF	TGTGCCAGCAGCCAAGGGACTTCCACGGTGGCCAACGTCCTGACTTTC	TRBJ2-6	many	-	TRBV4-2
CASSPGTPLHF	TGTGCCAGCAGCCCCGGCACACCCCTCCACTTT	TRBJ1-6	once	-	TRBV7-9
CASEASPYNEQFF	TGTGCCAGCGAGGCTTCTCCCTACAATGAGCAGTTCTTC	TRBJ2-1	many	-	TRBV6-2/TRBV6-3
CASSLAGGQNTEAFF	TGCGCCAGCAGCTTGGCCGGGGGACAGAACACTGAAGCTTTCTTT	TRBJ1-1	-	-	TRBV5-1
CASSPTTTLETQYF	TGTGCCAGCTCACCGACTACCACGTTGGAGACCCAGTACTTC	TRBJ2-5	many	-	TRBV18
CSVGQSLGQPQHF	TGCAGCGTGGGACAAAGCCTGGGCCAGCCCCAGCATTTT	TRBJ1-5	-	-	TRBV29-1
CASSLAGGLSYNEQFF	TGCGCCAGCAGCTTGGCTGGGGGCCTCTCCTACAATGAGCAGTTCTTC	TRBJ2-1	many	-	TRBV5-3
CASSSLVDTDTQYF	TGTGCTAGCAGCTCTTTGGTCGACACAGATACGCAGTATTTT	TRBJ2-3	few	-	TRBV7-7
CSVEQGRGTGELFF	TGCAGCGTTGAACAGGGAAGAGGCACCGGGGAGCTGTTTTTT	TRBJ2-2	-	-	TRBV29-1
CASSGDPRDRTYEQYF	TGTGCCAGCAGCGGAGACCCTCGGGACAGAACCTACGAGCAGTACTTC	TRBJ2-7	-	TRBD1	TRBV9
CASSLRQGTYEQYF	TGTGCCAGCAGCTTGCGCCAGGGAACCTACGAGCAGTACTTC	TRBJ2-7	-	-	TRBV5-4
CASRRSGGRVETQYF	TGTGCCAGCAGGAGGTCGGGGGGACGGGTGGAGACCCAGTACTTC	TRBJ2-5	many	TRBD2	TRBV6-2/TRBV6-3
CASRHGLDRTDTQYF	TGCGCCAGCAGACACGGACTAGATCGCACAGATACGCAGTATTTT	TRBJ2-3	few	TRBD2	TRBV4-1
CASSFIGPYEQYF	TGTGCCAGCAGCTTCATCGGACCCTACGAGCAGTACTTC	TRBJ2-7	many	-	TRBV5-4